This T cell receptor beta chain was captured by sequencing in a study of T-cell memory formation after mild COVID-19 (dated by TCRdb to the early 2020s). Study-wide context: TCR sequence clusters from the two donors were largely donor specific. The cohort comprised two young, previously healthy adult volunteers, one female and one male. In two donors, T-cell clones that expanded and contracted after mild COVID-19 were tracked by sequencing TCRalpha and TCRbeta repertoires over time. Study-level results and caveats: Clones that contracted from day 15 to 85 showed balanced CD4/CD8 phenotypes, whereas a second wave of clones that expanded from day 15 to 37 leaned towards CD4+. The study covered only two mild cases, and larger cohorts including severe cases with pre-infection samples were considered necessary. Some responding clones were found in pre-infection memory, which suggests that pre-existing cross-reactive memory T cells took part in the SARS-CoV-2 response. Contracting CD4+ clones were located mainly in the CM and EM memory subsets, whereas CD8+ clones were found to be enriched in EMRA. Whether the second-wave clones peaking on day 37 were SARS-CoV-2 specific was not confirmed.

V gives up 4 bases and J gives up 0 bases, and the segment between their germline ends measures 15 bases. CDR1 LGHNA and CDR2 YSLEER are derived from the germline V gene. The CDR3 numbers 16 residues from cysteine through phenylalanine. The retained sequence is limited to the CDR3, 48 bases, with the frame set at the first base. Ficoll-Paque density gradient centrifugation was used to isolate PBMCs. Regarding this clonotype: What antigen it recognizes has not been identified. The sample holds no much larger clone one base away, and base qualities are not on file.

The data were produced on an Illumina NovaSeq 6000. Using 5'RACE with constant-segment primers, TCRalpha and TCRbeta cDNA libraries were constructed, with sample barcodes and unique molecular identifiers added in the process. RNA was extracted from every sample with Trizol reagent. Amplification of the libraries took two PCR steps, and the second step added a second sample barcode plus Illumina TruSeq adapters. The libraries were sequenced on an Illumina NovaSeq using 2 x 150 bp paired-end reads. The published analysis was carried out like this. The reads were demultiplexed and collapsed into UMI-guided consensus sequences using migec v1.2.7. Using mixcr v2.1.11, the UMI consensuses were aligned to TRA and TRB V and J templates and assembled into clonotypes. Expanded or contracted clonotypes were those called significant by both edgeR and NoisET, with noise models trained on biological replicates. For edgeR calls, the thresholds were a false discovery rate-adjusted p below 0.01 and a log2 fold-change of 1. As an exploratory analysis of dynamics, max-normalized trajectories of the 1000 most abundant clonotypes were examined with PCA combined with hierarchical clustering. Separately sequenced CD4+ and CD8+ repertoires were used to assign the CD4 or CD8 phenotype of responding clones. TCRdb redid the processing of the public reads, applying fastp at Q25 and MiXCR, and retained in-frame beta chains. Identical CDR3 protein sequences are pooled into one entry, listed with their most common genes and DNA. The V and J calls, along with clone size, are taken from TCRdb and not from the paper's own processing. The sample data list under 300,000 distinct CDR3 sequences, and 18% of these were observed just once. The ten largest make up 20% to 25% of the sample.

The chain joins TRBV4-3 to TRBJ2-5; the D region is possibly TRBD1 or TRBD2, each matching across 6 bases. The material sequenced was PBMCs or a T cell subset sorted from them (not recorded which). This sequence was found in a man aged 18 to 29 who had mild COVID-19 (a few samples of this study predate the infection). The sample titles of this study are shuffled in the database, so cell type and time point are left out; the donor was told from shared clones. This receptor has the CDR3 CASSLGGRGDQETQYF. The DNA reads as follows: TGCGCCAGCAGCCTGGGAGGCAGGGGCGACCAAGAGACCCAGTACTTC.